Following are 19 T cell receptor beta chains from one sample sequenced in a study of blood T cell repertoires in COVID-19 (dated by TCRdb to about 2020). Library prep was done by the immunoSEQ multiplex PCR assay. Here the immuneACCESS table is served through TCRdb, limited to in-frame sequences with V and J called. Missing clones are a known gap in these copies; in checked studies unresolved V genes cover under half, and the rest lacks a known reason. For this sample there are about 100,000 clones; roughly 89% appear just once. Under 2% of the sample goes to the ten largest clones. The specimen sequenced was peripheral blood. The receptors come from a woman aged 50 to 60 with COVID-19, enrolled during active disease.

The chain uses TRBV25-1 and TRBJ2-1, with a possible D match to TRBD1 (6 bases). The CDR3 runs to 15 residues. In germline, CDR1 is MGHDK, CDR2 SYGVNS. Trimming stripped 2 bases from V and 5 bases from J, with 13 bases between. CDR3 amino acids: CASSEGTYRDNEQFF. CDR3 DNA sequence: TGTGCCAGCAGTGAAGGGACCTACAGGGACAATGAGCAGTTCTTC.

The CDR3 DNA reads TGTGCCAGCAGCCGGACAATCGGGGAGACCCAGTACTTC. Its translation is CASSRTIGETQYF. The gene calls are TRBV6-2 or TRBV6-3 and TRBJ2-5; D may be TRBD1 (5 bases). V was pared by 6 bases and J by 5 bases, with 13 bases between. Germline V gene lookup returns CDR1 MNHEY and CDR2 SVGEGT. This CDR3 contains 13 residues.

This clone is a singleton in its sample. The genes are TRBV6-5 and TRBJ1-2; tentative D call: TRBD1 (5 bases). The germline V and J ends were trimmed by 7 bases and 2 bases, with 17 bases remaining between them. Per the germline V gene, CDR1 is MNHEY and CDR2 is SVGAGI. The CDR3 totals 15 residues. The CDR3 here is CASTSREGSNYGYTF. The CDR3 DNA reads TGTGCCAGCACCTCCCGGGAGGGGTCCAACTATGGCTACACCTTC.

This CDR3 reads CASSRRGPGANVLTF. The CDR3 nucleotides read TGTGCCAGCAGCCGCAGGGGGCCTGGGGCCAACGTCCTGACTTTC. The chain is built from TRBV5-8 and TRBJ2-6; TRBD1 matches 8 bases. Germline CDR1 reads SGHTS; CDR2 reads YDEGEE. The CDR3 is made up of 15 amino acids. Germline trimming cut 4 bases from V and 2 bases from J; bases unmatched to any gene: 2. Filled out from reference TRBV5-8 and TRBJ2-6, the complete variable domain reads EAGVTQSPTHLIKTRGQQATLRCSPISGHTSVYWYQQALGLGLQFLLWYDEGEERNRGNFPPRFSGRQFPNYSSELNVNALELEDSALYLCASSRRGPGANVLTFGAGSRLTVL.

The V and J genes are TRBV29-1 and TRBJ1-5; tentatively, D is TRBD1 (6 bases). Trimming stripped 4 bases from V and 7 bases from J, with 17 bases between. This CDR3 contains 14 residues. Germline assignment: CDR1 SQVTM and CDR2 ANQGSEA. CDR3 loop: CSVGYIRGGQPQHF. The DNA of the CDR3 is TGCAGCGTTGGATATATCAGGGGTGGGCAGCCCCAGCATTTT.

CDR3 coding DNA: TGTGCCAGCAGCTTGGGAGACCGGGACAGCTCTGGAAACACCATATATTTT. Encoded protein: CASSLGDRDSSGNTIYF. The J gene is TRBJ1-3, the V gene TRBV28; 7 nucleotides align to TRBD1. Germline trimming cut 6 bases from V and 0 bases from J; bases unmatched to any gene: 11. CDR1 and CDR2 from the germline V gene are MDHEN and SYDVKM. This CDR3 contains 17 residues. The full variable domain, with the rest looked up from reference TRBV28 and TRBJ1-3, is DVKVTQSSRYLVKRTGEKVFLECVQDMDHENMFWYRQDPGLGLRLIYFSYDVKMKEKGDIPEGYSVSREKKERFSLILESASTNQTSMYLCASSLGDRDSSGNTIYFGEGSWLTVV.

This chain joins TRBV2 and TRBJ2-7; 7 positions agree with TRBD2. This CDR3 comprises 13 residues. Germline CDR1 SNHLY, CDR2 FYNNEI. The ends lost 5 bases at V and 6 bases at J; junction bases unmatched: 7. The CDR3 is CASSNRASGEQYV. The CDR3 DNA is TGTGCCAGCAGTAACCGGGCTAGCGGCGAGCAGTACGTC.

V and J are TRBV3-1 (or the pseudogene TRBV3-2) and TRBJ2-5; 10 nucleotides agree with TRBD2. Germline lookup yields CDR1 LGHDT and CDR2 YNNKEL (reference sequence). The CDR3 totals 14 residues. V trimming: 6 bases; J trimming: 2 bases; junction bases outside the gene matches: 3. Here the CDR3 DNA reads TGTGCCAGCAGGGAACTAGCGGGGCAAGAGACCCAGTACTTC. This translates into CASRELAGQETQYF.

The chain links TRBV19 to TRBJ1-5; TRBD1 aligns across 7 bases. Germline-derived CDR1 and CDR2 are LNHDA and SQIVND (reference sequence). The J segment lost 4 bases and the V segment lost 2 bases, leaving 5 bases of the junction unmatched. This CDR3 has 15 residues. CDR3 coding DNA: TGTGCCAGTAGTATAAGGGGGCCGGGGAATCAGCCCCAGCATTTT. It specifies CASSIRGPGNQPQHF.

The V gene is TRBV20-1, the J gene TRBJ1-2; D gene unclear. CDR3 length: 11 amino acids. The V end was cut by 1 base, the J end by 8 bases, with 8 bases between. From germline, CDR1 is DFQATT and CDR2 SNEGSKA (reference sequence). The CDR3 loop reads CSARVPGGYTF. CDR3 DNA: TGCAGTGCTAGAGTTCCGGGGGGCTACACCTTC.

The chain couples TRBV7-9 to TRBJ1-5, with 8 bases matching TRBD1. The J segment lost 6 bases and the V segment lost 0 bases, leaving 4 bases of the junction unmatched. CDR1 and CDR2 from the germline V gene are SEHNR and FQNEAQ (reference sequence). The CDR3 extends over 15 amino acids. CDR3 bases: TGTGCCAGCAGCTTAGCGACAGGGGTCGGTCAGCCCCAGCATTTT. Its protein product is CASSLATGVGQPQHF.

V is TRBV6-5 and J is TRBJ1-2; 7 bases are a match to TRBD1. V lost 7 bases, J lost 1 base, and 6 bases stayed unmatched. Germline V lookup: CDR1 MNHEY, CDR2 SVGAGI. This CDR3 contains 14 residues. The CDR3 region has the DNA TGTGCCAGCACCCCACAGGGGTTTAACTATGGCTACACCTTC. Encoded protein: CASTPQGFNYGYTF.

The genes are TRBV5-1 and TRBJ2-7; D might be TRBD2 (5 bases). The CDR3 extends over 17 amino acids. Germline CDR1 reads SGHRS; CDR2 reads YFSETQ. The V and J ends lost 10 bases and 2 bases respectively, with 28 bases between them. The CDR3 is CALYPDYPPGRPYEQYF. CDR3 DNA: TGCGCCCTCTACCCAGACTACCCACCCGGGCGCCCCTACGAGCAGTACTTC.

The gene calls are TRBV5-1 and TRBJ2-3; 13 nucleotides agree with TRBD2. CDR3 length equals 17 residues. With V trimmed by 1 base and J by 2 bases, 4 bases remained unmatched. Germline lookup yields CDR1 SGHRS and CDR2 YFSETQ. The DNA of the CDR3 is TGCGCCAGCAGCTTGAGGACTAGCGGGGGACTCACAGATACGCAGTATTTT. Protein sequence: CASSLRTSGGLTDTQYF. Drawing the rest from reference TRBV5-1 and TRBJ2-3, the complete variable domain is KAGVTQTPRYLIKTRGQQVTLSCSPISGHRSVSWYQQTPGQGLQFLFEYFSETQRNKGNFPGRFSGRQFSNSRSEMNVSTLELGDSALYLCASSLRTSGGLTDTQYFGPGTRLTVL.

About this clone: The identical CDR3 is also encoded by other nucleotide sequences in the sample. The V and J genes are TRBV19 and TRBJ1-1; TRBD1 is a possible D gene (5 bases). The V gene lost 4 bases and the J gene lost 1 base, with 7 bases spanning the gap. CDR1 LNHDA and CDR2 SQIVND come from the germline V gene (reference sequence). The CDR3 sequence is 13 residues long. CDR3 bases: TGTGCCAGTAGTACGACAGCGAACACTGAAGCTTTCTTT. This translates into CASSTTANTEAFF.

The chain has TRBV7-2 and TRBJ2-1; D possibly corresponds to TRBD1 (5 bases). V dropped 5 bases and J dropped 4 bases, with 18 bases sitting between them. This CDR3 spans 16 amino acids. The germline CDR1 and CDR2 sequences are SGHTA and FQGNSA. The CDR3 loop is CASSPRRGRSYNEQFF. CDR3 nucleotides: TGTGCCAGCAGCCCCCGAAGGGGCCGTTCTTACAATGAGCAGTTCTTC.

The chain joins TRBV2 to TRBJ1-4; unclear D gene. This CDR3 spans 15 amino acids. Germline loops: CDR1 SNHLY, CDR2 FYNNEI. Trimming shortened V by 4 bases and J by 10 bases, and 19 bases separated the two germline ends. DNA for the CDR3: TGTGCCAGCAGTGTAAACTCATTCGCCAGCGGAAAACTGTTTTTT. Translating it yields CASSVNSFASGKLFF.

This chain connects TRBV27 to TRBJ1-1; D is possibly TRBD1 (6 bases). The CDR3 is made up of 15 amino acids. Trimming left V 0 bases short and J 0 bases short, with 8 bases between. CDR1 MNHEY and CDR2 SMNVEV come from the germline V gene (reference sequence). CDR3 in DNA: TGTGCCAGCAGTTTATCGGGGGGGCTGAACACTGAAGCTTTCTTT. Protein product: CASSLSGGLNTEAFF.

This rearrangement joins TRBV25-1 to TRBJ2-3; TRBD1 aligns across 9 bases. Trimming removed 5 bases from V and 3 bases from J; junction bases left unmatched: 6. This CDR3 is built from 15 residues. Per germline, CDR1 MGHDK and CDR2 SYGVNS. CDR3 sequence (DNA): TGTGCCAGCAGTAGAACAGGGGGCCCGACAGATACGCAGTATTTT. As protein: CASSRTGGPTDTQYF.